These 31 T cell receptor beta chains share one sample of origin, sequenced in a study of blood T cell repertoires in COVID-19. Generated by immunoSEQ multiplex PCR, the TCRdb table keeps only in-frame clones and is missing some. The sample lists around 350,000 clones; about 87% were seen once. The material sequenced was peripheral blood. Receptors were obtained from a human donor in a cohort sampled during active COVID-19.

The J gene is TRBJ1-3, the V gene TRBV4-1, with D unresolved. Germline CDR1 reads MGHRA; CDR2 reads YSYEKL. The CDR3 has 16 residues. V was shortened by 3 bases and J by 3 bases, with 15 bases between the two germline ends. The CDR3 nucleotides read TGCGCCAGCAGCCATCCCTTGGGAGAGTATGGAAACACCATATATTTT. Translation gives CASSHPLGEYGNTIYF.

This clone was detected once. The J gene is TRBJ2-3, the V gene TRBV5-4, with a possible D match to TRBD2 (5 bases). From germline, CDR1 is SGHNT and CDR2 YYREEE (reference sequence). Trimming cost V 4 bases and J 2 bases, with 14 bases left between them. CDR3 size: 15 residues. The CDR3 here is CASSPRARVTDTQYF. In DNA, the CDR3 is TGTGCCAGCAGCCCGAGGGCGCGGGTCACAGATACGCAGTATTTT. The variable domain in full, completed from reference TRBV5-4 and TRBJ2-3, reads ETGVTQSPTHLIKTRGQQVTLRCSSQSGHNTVSWYQQALGQGPQFIFQYYREEENGRGNFPPRFSGLQFPNYSSELNVNALELDDSALYLCASSPRARVTDTQYFGPGTRLTVL.

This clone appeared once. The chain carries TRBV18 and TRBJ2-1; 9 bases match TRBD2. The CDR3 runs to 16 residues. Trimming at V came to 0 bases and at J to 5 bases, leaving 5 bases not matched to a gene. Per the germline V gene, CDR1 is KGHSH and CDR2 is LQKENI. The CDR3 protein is CASSPPQREANNEQFF. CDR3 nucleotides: TGTGCCAGCTCACCACCTCAGCGGGAGGCAAACAATGAGCAGTTCTTC.

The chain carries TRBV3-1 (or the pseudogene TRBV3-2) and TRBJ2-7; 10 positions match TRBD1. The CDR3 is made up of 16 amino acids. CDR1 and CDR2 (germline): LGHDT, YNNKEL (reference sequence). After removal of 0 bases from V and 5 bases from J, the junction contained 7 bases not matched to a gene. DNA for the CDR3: TGTGCCAGCAGCCAAGACCCAACCGGGACAGGGGACGAGCAGTACTTC. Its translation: CASSQDPTGTGDEQYF.

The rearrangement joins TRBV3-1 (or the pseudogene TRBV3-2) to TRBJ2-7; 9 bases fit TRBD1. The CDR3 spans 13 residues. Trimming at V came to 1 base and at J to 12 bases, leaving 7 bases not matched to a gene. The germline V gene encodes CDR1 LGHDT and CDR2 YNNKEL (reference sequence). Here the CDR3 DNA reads TGTGCCAGCAGCCAAGGGGTAAAGGACAGGGGGTACTTC. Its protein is CASSQGVKDRGYF.

CDR3: CASSSPGQGNYGYTF. CDR3 nucleotide sequence: TGTGCCAGCAGCTCACCGGGACAGGGTAACTATGGCTACACCTTC. The V gene is TRBV5-5, the J gene TRBJ1-2; 9 nucleotides agree with TRBD1. V gave up 3 bases and J gave up 1 base; unmatched junction bases: 4. Germline lookup yields CDR1 SGHKS and CDR2 YYEKEE (reference sequence). This CDR3 region has 15 residues.

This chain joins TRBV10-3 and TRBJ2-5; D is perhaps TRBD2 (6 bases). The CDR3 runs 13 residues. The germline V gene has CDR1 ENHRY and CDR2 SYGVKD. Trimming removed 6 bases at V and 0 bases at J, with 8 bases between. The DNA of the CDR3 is TGTGCCATCAGCGGAGGGTACCAAGAGACCCAGTACTTC. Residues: CAISGGYQETQYF.

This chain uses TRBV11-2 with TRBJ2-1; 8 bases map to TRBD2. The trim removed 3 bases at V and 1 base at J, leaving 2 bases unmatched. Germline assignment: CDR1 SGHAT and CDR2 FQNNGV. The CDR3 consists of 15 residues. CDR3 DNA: TGTGCCAGCAGCTTCCAGCGGGAGTCCTACAATGAGCAGTTCTTC. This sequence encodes CASSFQRESYNEQFF. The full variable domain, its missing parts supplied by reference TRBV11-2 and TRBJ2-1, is EAGVAQSPRYKIIEKRQSVAFWCNPISGHATLYWYQQILGQGPKLLIQFQNNGVVDDSQLPKDRFSAERLKGVDSTLKIQPAKLEDSAVYLCASSFQRESYNEQFFGPGTRLTVL.

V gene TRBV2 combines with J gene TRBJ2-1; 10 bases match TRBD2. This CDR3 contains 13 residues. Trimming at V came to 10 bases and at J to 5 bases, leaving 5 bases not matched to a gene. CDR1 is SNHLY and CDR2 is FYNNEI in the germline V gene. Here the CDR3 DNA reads TGTGCCACCCGAGCGGGAGGGAACAATGAGCAGTTCTTC. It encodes CATRAGGNNEQFF. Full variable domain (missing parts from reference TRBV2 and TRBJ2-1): EPEVTQTPSHQVTQMGQEVILRCVPISNHLYFYWYRQILGQKVEFLVSFYNNEISEKSEIFDDQFSVERPDGSNFTLKIRSTKLEDSAMYFCATRAGGNNEQFFGPGTRLTVL.

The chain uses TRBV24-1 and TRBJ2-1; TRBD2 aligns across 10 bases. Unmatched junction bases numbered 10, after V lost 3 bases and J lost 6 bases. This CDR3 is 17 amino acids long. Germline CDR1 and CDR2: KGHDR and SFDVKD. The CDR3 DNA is TGTGCCACCAGTGATGGACGAAGGAGCGGGAGGGCCAATGAGCAGTTCTTC. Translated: CATSDGRRSGRANEQFF.

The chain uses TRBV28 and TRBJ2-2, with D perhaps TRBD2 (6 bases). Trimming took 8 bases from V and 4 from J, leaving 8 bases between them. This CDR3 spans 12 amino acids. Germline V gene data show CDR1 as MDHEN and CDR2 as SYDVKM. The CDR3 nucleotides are TGTGCCAGCGGGGGACTCACCGGGGAGCTGTTTTTT. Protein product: CASGGLTGELFF.

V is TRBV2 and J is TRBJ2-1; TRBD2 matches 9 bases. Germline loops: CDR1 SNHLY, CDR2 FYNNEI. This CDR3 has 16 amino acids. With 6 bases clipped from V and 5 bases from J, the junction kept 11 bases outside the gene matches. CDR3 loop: CASSSIRLAGNNEQFF. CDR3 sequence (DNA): TGTGCCAGCAGCTCGATAAGGCTAGCGGGGAACAATGAGCAGTTCTTC. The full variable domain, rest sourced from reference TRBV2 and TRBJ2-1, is EPEVTQTPSHQVTQMGQEVILRCVPISNHLYFYWYRQILGQKVEFLVSFYNNEISEKSEIFDDQFSVERPDGSNFTLKIRSTKLEDSAMYFCASSSIRLAGNNEQFFGPGTRLTVL.

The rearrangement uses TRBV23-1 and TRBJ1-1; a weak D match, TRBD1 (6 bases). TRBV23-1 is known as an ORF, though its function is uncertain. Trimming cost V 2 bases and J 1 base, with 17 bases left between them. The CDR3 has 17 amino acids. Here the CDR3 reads CASSQTYPGQTNTEAFF. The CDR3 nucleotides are TGCGCCAGCAGTCAAACCTACCCCGGACAGACGAACACTGAAGCTTTCTTT.

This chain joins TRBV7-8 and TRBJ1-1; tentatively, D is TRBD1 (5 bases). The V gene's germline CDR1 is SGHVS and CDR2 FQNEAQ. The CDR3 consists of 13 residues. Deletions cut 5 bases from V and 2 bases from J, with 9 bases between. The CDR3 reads CASSTRGNTEAFF. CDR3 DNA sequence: TGTGCCAGCAGCACAAGGGGTAACACTGAAGCTTTCTTT.

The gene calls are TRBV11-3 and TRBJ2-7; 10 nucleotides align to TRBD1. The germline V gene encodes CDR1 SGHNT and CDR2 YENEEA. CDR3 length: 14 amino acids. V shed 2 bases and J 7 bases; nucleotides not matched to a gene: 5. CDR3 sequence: CASSLRQGAGEQYF. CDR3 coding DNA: TGTGCCAGCAGCTTACGACAGGGGGCAGGGGAGCAGTACTTC.

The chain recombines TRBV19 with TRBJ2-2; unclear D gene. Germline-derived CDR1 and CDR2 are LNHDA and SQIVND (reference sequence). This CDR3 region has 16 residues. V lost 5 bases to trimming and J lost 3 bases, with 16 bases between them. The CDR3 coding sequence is TGTGCCAGTAGTTCAGAGGTTAGCTCTTACACCGGGGAGCTGTTTTTT. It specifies CASSSEVSSYTGELFF.

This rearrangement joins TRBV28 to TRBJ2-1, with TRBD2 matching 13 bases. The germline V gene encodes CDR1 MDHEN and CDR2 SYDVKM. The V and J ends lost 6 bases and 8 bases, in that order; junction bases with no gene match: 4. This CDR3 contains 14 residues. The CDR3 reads CASRRTSGRDEQFF. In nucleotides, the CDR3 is TGTGCCAGCAGAAGGACTAGCGGGAGAGATGAGCAGTTCTTC.

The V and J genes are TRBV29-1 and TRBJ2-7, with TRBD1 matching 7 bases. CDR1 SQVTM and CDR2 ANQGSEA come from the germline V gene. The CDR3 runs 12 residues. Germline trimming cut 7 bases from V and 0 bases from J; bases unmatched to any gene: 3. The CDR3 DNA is TGCAGCGCCGGGGACAGCTCCTACGAGCAGTACTTC. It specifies CSAGDSSYEQYF.

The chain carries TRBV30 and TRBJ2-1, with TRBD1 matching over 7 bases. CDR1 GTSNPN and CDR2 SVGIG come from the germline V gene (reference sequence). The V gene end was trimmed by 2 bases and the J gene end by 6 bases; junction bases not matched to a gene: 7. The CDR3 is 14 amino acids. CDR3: CAWSRQGVSNEQFF. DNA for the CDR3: TGTGCCTGGAGTCGGCAGGGGGTAAGCAATGAGCAGTTCTTC.

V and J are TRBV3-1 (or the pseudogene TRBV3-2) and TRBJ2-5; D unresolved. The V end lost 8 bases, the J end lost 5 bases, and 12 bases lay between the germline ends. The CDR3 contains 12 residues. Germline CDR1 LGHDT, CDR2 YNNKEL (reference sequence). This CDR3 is CASENRRETQYF. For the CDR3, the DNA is TGTGCCAGCGAGAACCGGCGGGAGACCCAGTACTTC.

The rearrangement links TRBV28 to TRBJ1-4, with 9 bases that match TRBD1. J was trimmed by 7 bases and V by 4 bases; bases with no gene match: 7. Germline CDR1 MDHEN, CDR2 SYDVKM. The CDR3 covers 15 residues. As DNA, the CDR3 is TGTGCCAGCAGTTCTACAGGGGGCGGGGGTGAAAAACTGTTTTTT. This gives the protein CASSSTGGGGEKLFF.

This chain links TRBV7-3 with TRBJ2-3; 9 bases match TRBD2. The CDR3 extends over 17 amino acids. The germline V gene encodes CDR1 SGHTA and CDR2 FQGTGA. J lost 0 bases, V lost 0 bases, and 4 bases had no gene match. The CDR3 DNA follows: TGTGCCAGCAGCTTAACAGCGGGGGGTCCTAGCACAGATACGCAGTATTTT. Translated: CASSLTAGGPSTDTQYF.

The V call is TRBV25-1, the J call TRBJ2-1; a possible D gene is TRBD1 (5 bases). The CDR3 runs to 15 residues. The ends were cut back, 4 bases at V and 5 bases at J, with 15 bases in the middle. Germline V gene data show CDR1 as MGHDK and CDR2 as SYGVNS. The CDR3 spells CASSVADRADNEQFF. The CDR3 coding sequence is TGTGCCAGCAGTGTCGCCGACAGAGCCGACAATGAGCAGTTCTTC.

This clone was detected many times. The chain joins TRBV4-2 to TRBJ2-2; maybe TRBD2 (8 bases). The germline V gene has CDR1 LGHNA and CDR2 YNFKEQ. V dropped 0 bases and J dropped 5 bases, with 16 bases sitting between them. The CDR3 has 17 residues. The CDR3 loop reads CASSQDREGAGTGELFF. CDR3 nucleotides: TGTGCCAGCAGCCAAGATCGGGAGGGGGCGGGGACCGGGGAGCTGTTTTTT.

CDR3 sequence reads: CASSDRLAGDGETQYF. The CDR3 DNA reads as TGTGCCAGCAGTGACCGACTAGCGGGAGATGGAGAGACCCAGTACTTC. The chain recombines TRBV2 with TRBJ2-5, with 12 bases matching TRBD2. Per germline, CDR1 SNHLY and CDR2 FYNNEI. This CDR3 is built from 16 residues. The V and J ends lost 3 bases and 4 bases, in that order; junction bases with no gene match: 6.

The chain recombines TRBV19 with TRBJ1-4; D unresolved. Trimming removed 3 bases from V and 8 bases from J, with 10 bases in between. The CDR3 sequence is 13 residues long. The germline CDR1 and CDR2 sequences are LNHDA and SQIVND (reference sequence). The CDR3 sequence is CASSMTGLEKLFF. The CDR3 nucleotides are TGTGCCAGTAGTATGACGGGTCTCGAAAAACTGTTTTTT.

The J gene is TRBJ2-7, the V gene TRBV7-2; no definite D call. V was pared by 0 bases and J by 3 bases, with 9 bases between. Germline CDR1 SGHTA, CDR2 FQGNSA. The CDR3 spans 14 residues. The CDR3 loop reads CASSLARSNYEQYF. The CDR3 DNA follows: TGTGCCAGCAGCTTAGCGAGGTCGAACTACGAGCAGTACTTC.

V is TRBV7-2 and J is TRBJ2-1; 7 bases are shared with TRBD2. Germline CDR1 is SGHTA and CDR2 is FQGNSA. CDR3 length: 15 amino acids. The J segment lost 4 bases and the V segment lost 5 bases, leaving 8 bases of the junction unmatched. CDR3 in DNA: TGTGCCAGCAGCATCAACGGGGGGTCATACAATGAGCAGTTCTTC. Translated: CASSINGGSYNEQFF.

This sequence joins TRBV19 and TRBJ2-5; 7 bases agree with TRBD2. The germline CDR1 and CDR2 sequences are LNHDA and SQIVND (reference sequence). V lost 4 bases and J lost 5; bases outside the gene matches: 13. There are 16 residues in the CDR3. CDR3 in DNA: TGTGCCAGTAGTAACGACCCATTTACTAGCGTGGAGACCCAGTACTTC. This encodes CASSNDPFTSVETQYF.

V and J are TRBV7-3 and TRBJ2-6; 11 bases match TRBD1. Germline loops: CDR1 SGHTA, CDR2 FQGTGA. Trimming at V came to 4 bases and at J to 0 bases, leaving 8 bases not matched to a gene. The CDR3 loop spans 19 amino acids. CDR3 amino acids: CASSSRAGTGGSGANVLTF. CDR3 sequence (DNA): TGTGCCAGCAGCTCAAGGGCCGGGACAGGGGGCTCTGGGGCCAACGTCCTGACTTTC.

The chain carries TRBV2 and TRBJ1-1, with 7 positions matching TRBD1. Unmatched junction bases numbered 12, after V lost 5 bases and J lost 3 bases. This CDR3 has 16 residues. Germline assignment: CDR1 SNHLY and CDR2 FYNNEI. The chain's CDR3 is CASSIINRGGDTEAFF. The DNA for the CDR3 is TGTGCCAGCAGTATAATAAACAGGGGAGGTGACACTGAAGCTTTCTTT.